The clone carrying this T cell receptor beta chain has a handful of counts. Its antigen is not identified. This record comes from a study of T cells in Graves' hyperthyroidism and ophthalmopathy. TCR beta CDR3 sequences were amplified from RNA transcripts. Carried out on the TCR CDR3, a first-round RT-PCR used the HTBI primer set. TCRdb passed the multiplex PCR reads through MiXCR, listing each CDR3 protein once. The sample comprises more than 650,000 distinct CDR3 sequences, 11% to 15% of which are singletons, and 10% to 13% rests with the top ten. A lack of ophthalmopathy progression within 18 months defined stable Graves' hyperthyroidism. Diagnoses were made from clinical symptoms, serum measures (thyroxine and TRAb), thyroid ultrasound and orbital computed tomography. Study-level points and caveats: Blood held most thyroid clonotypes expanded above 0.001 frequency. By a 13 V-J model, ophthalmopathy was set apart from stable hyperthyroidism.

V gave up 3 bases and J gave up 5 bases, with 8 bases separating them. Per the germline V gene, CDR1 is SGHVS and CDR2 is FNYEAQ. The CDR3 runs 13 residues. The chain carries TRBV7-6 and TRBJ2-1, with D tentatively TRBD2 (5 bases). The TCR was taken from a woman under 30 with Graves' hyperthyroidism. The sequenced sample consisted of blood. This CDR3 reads CASSFSADNEQFF. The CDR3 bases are TGTGCCAGCAGCTTTTCAGCGGACAATGAGCAGTTCTTC.